This T cell receptor (beta chain) stems from a study of T cells after yellow fever vaccination. Study-level findings and limits: A small proportion of clonotypes was detected in both the CD4 and CD8 compartments.

Looked up from germline, CDR1 is MDHEN and CDR2 is SYDVKM. Trimming removed 4 bases from V and 3 bases from J, with 7 bases in between. The CDR3 totals 12 residues. This clonotype showed up just a few times. The antigen is undetermined. One entry per CDR3 protein results from TCRdb running MiXCR on the 5' RACE reads. The repertoire holds a few hundred thousand distinct CDR3 sequences, with roughly 6.8% as singletons. This TCR was recovered from a man between 18 and 29 years old who received the YFV17D yellow fever vaccine. The sequencing used PBMCs, collected roughly 47 days after the first yellow fever vaccination. The chain employs TRBV28 and TRBJ2-7, with D unclear. The CDR3 DNA sequence: TGTGCCAGCAGTTCCCGACTCTACGAGCAGTACTTC. Amino acid sequence: CASSSRLYEQYF.